The 10 T cell receptor beta chains reported below all come from one sample, sequenced in a study of cytomegalovirus exposure and HLA in healthy donors. PCR involved 60 Vbeta and 13 Jbeta primers. Generated by immunoSEQ multiplex PCR, the TCRdb table keeps only in-frame clones and is missing some. The sample has more than 85,000 clones; about 75% are singletons. Sequencing was performed on PBMCs. These receptors all come from a male donor in good health and CMV-seropositive.

The chain couples TRBV5-6 to TRBJ2-3, with D unresolved. The CDR3 totals 15 residues. CDR1 SGHDT and CDR2 YYEEEE come from the germline V gene. V was shortened by 2 bases and J by 0 bases, with 10 bases between the two germline ends. The CDR3, as DNA: TGTGCCAGCAGCTTTATTACAGCTAGCACAGATACGCAGTATTTT. Translating gives CASSFITASTDTQYF. The complete variable domain, with remaining parts taken from reference TRBV5-6 and TRBJ2-3, reads DAGVTQSPTHLIKTRGQQVTLRCSPKSGHDTVSWYQQALGQGPQFIFQYYEEEERQRGNFPDRFSGHQFPNYSSELNVNALLLGDSALYLCASSFITASTDTQYFGPGTRLTVL.

The V call is TRBV21-1, the J call TRBJ2-7; TRBD2, the D gene given by the table, was not confirmed from the DNA. TRBV21-1 is a pseudogene. The CDR3 is made up of 18 amino acids. The CDR3 bases are TGTGCCAGCAGCAAAGGAAATAGGTGGCAGCGTATCCCCTACGAGCAGTACTTC. Translation: CASSKGNRWQRIPYEQYF.

The chain carries TRBV19 and TRBJ2-5; a weak D match, TRBD2 (5 bases). Germline CDR1 is LNHDA and CDR2 is SQIVND (reference sequence). V dropped 4 bases and J dropped 1 base, with 7 bases sitting between them. The CDR3 is 13 residues long. In DNA, the CDR3 is TGTGCCAGTAGTAGGACTCTCCAAGAGACCCAGTACTTC. Its translation: CASSRTLQETQYF.

The chain has TRBV5-6 and TRBJ2-3; D call uncertain. The germline CDR1 and CDR2 sequences are SGHDT and YYEEEE. CDR3 length: 16 amino acids. V dropped 4 bases and J dropped 0 bases, with 15 bases sitting between them. CDR3 region: CASSPRLGGSTDTQYF. In nucleotides, the CDR3 is TGTGCCAGCAGCCCCAGACTCGGTGGGAGCACAGATACGCAGTATTTT. The full variable domain, in which reference TRBV5-6 and TRBJ2-3 provide the parts outside the CDR3, is DAGVTQSPTHLIKTRGQQVTLRCSPKSGHDTVSWYQQALGQGPQFIFQYYEEEERQRGNFPDRFSGHQFPNYSSELNVNALLLGDSALYLCASSPRLGGSTDTQYFGPGTRLTVL.

Here the CDR3 DNA reads TGTGCCAGCAGTTACTCCGGTCGAGGGCAGCCCCAGCATTTT. Protein product: CASSYSGRGQPQHF. This chain uses TRBV6-5 with TRBJ1-5; D uncertain. The length of the CDR3 is 14 residues. CDR1 and CDR2 from the germline V gene are MNHEY and SVGAGI. V was clipped by 0 bases and J by 7 bases, with 10 bases between them.

This chain joins TRBV14 and TRBJ2-7; 8 bases fit TRBD2. Looked up from germline, CDR1 is SGHDN and CDR2 is FVKESK. This CDR3 region has 16 residues. After removal of 1 base from V and 4 bases from J, the junction contained 9 bases not matched to a gene. The DNA of the CDR3 is TGTGCCAGCAGCCAAGCGAGGCGGGGGGCCGGTTACGAGCAGTACTTC. This gives the protein CASSQARRGAGYEQYF. The full variable domain, rest sourced from reference TRBV14 and TRBJ2-7, is EAGVTQFPSHSVIEKGQTVTLRCDPISGHDNLYWYRRVMGKEIKFLLHFVKESKQDESGMPNNRFLAERTGGTYSTLKVQPAELEDSGVYFCASSQARRGAGYEQYFGPGTRLTVT.

V gene TRBV4-3 combines with J gene TRBJ1-3, with 7 bases aligning to TRBD1. CDR3 size: 15 residues. From germline, CDR1 is LGHNA and CDR2 YSLEER. Unmatched junction bases numbered 2, after V lost 3 bases and J lost 0 bases. As DNA, the CDR3 is TGCGCCAGCAGCCAGGACAGGAGCTCTGGAAACACCATATATTTT. Protein sequence: CASSQDRSSGNTIYF.

This clone was counted a few times. This chain connects TRBV9 to TRBJ2-1, with 8 positions matching TRBD2. CDR3 length: 14 amino acids. V lost 3 bases and J lost 10; bases outside the gene matches: 9. Looked up from germline, CDR1 is SGDLS and CDR2 is YYNGEE. The CDR3, as DNA: TGTGCCAGCAGCGCTTTCGGGGGGGCAGAGGAGCAGTTCTTC. Encoded protein: CASSAFGGAEEQFF.

The chain recombines TRBV6-1 with TRBJ2-3, with D unresolved. Germline CDR1 MNHNS, CDR2 SASEGT. This CDR3 spans 12 amino acids. V lost 6 bases and J 6 bases, leaving 10 bases between the germline ends. This chain's CDR3 is CASSLNYDTQYF. In nucleotides, the CDR3 is TGTGCCAGCAGCCTAAACTACGATACGCAGTATTTT.

The chain has TRBV19 and TRBJ1-2, with TRBD1 matching over 7 bases. The V segment lost 10 bases and the J segment 4 bases; nucleotides outside the gene matches: 9. CDR1 and CDR2 (germline): LNHDA, SQIVND (reference sequence). This CDR3 comprises 13 residues. The CDR3 nucleotides are TGTGCCACCCACAGGGGAACGGGCTATGGCTACACCTTC. The encoded protein is CATHRGTGYGYTF.